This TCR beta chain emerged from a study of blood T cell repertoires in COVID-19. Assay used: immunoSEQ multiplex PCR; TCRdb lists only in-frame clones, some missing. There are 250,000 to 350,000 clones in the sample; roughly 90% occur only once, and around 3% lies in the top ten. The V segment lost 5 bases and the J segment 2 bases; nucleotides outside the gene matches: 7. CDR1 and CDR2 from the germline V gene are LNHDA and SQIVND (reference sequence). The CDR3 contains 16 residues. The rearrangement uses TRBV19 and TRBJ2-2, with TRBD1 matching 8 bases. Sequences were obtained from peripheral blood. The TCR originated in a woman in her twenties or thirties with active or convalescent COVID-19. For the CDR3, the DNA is TGTGCCAGTAGTGTTACAGGGGGTCTTAACACCGGGGAGCTGTTTTTT. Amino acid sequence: CASSVTGGLNTGELFF. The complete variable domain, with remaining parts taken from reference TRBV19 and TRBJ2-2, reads DGGITQSPKYLFRKEGQNVTLSCEQNLNHDAMYWYRQDPGQGLRLIYYSQIVNDFQKGDIAEGYSVSREKKESFPLTVTSAQKNPTAFYLCASSVTGGLNTGELFFGEGSRLTVL.